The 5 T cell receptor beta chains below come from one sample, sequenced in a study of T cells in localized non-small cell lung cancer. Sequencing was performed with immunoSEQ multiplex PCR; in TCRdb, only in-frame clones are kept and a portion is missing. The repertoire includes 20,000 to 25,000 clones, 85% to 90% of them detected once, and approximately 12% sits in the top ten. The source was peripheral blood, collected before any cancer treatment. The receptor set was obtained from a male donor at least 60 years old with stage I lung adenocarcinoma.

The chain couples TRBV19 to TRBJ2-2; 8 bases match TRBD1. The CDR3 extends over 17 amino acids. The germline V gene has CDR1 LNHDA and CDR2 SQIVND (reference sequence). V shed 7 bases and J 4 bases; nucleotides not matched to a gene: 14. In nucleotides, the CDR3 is TGTGCCAGTACTCAACGTCAGGGGGCGCGGGCCACCGGGGAGCTGTTTTTT. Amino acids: CASTQRQGARATGELFF. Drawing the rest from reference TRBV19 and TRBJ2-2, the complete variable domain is DGGITQSPKYLFRKEGQNVTLSCEQNLNHDAMYWYRQDPGQGLRLIYYSQIVNDFQKGDIAEGYSVSREKKESFPLTVTSAQKNPTAFYLCASTQRQGARATGELFFGEGSRLTVL.

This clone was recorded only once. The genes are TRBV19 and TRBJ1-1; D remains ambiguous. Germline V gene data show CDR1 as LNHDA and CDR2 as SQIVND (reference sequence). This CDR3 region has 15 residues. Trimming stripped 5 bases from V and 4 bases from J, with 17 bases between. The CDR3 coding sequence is TGTGCCAGTAGTCCCCCCGGGCGCCGGGGCACTGAAGCTTTCTTT. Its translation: CASSPPGRRGTEAFF.

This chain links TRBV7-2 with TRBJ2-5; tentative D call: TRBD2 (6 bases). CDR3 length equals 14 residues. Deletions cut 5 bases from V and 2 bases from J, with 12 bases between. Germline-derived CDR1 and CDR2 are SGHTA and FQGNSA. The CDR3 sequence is CASSPPGEQETQYF. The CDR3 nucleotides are TGTGCCAGCAGCCCCCCGGGGGAACAAGAGACCCAGTACTTC.

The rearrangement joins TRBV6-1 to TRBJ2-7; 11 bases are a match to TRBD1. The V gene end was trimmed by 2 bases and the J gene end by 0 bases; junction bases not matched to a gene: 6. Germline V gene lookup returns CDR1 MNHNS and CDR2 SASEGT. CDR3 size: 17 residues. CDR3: CASSEPMGQGGSYEQYF. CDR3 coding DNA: TGTGCCAGCAGTGAACCTATGGGACAGGGGGGCTCCTACGAGCAGTACTTC.

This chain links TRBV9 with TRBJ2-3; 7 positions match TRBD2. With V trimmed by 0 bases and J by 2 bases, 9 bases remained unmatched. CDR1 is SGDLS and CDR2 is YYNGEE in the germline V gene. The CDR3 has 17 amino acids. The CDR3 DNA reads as TGTGCCAGCAGCGTAGATTTCTCGGGGGGATCCACAGATACGCAGTATTTT. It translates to CASSVDFSGGSTDTQYF. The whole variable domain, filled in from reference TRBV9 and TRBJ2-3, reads DSGVTQTPKHLITATGQRVTLRCSPRSGDLSVYWYQQSLDQGLQFLIQYYNGEERAKGNILERFSAQQFPDLHSELNLSSLELGDSALYFCASSVDFSGGSTDTQYFGPGTRLTVL.